This entry concerns a single TCR beta chain. The V gene lost 7 bases and the J gene lost 3 bases, with 12 bases spanning the gap. Germline V gives CDR1 SNHLY, CDR2 FYNNEI. This CDR3 spans 13 amino acids. Profiling relied on immunoSEQ multiplex PCR, and the TCRdb table lists in-frame clones only, not all of them. The table lists tens of thousands of clones, 75% to 90% of them singletons. The data derive from a study of blood T cell repertoires in COVID-19. Whole-study context: From T cells, B-cell-depleted T cells, or PBMCs came the material, which was cDNA or gDNA.

The rearrangement links TRBV2 to TRBJ1-2; TRBD1 might be the D (6 bases). This receptor was identified in a human donor in a cohort sampled during active COVID-19. The sequenced sample was peripheral blood. The CDR3 spells CASKKGGDYGYTF. Here the CDR3 DNA reads TGTGCCAGCAAGAAAGGGGGGGACTATGGCTACACCTTC. Using reference TRBV2 and TRBJ1-2 for the parts outside the CDR3, the full variable domain is EPEVTQTPSHQVTQMGQEVILRCVPISNHLYFYWYRQILGQKVEFLVSFYNNEISEKSEIFDDQFSVERPDGSNFTLKIRSTKLEDSAMYFCASKKGGDYGYTFGSGTRLTVV.